This T cell receptor (beta chain) was profiled in a study of T cells after yellow fever vaccination. CDR3 length: 14 residues. V was pared by 1 base and J by 2 bases, with 11 bases between. Germline V gene sequence: CDR1 SQVTM, CDR2 ANQGSEA. TCRdb fed the 5' RACE reads into MiXCR, producing one record per CDR3 protein. The data show around 590,000 distinct CDR3 sequences, around an eighth seen once. The study's findings and limits: Weaker, the secondary response peaked sooner, at day 5 versus 15. A small share of clonotypes appeared in both CD4 and CD8 compartments. Reappearing after the booster were most of the clones from primary vaccination (roughly 95% CD4, 88% CD8). Sorted repertoires could include abundant contaminating clonotypes from bulk cells.

This clonotype was seen only a few times. Its matching antigen is unknown. The chain employs TRBV29-1 and TRBJ2-5; unclear D gene. This clonotype was obtained from a man aged 25-45 years who received the YFV17D yellow fever vaccine. Sample: PBMCs, taken on the day of the yellow fever booster vaccination. The DNA of the CDR3 is TGCAGCGTTGAAGTCCCGCCAGTTCAAGAGACCCAGTACTTC. As protein: CSVEVPPVQETQYF.